One and the same sample provided the 24 T cell receptor beta chains below, sequenced in a study of beta chain features in type 1 diabetes. Study-wide points: Type 1 diabetes patients had moderately but significantly shorter TCRB CDR3s in all four CD4+ subsets.

The antigens these receptors bind are not known. Sequencing targeted expressed TCRB transcripts, as all isolated RNA had been reverse transcribed. The assay was immunoSEQ multiplex PCR, and TCRdb's table has in-frame clones only and misses some. This sample has about 650,000 clones, with under 15% found just once. Sequencing was carried out using naive CD4+ T cells from blood. The receptors were gathered from a man younger than 40 with type 1 diabetes.

This clone was detected a few times. The chain uses TRBV9 and TRBJ2-2; D is unclear. V was clipped by 0 bases and J by 2 bases, with 8 bases between them. The CDR3 has 15 amino acids. Germline V lookup: CDR1 SGDLS, CDR2 YYNGEE. CDR3 region: CASSVVVTNTGELFF. In DNA form, the CDR3 reads TGTGCCAGCAGCGTAGTAGTGACTAACACCGGGGAGCTGTTTTTT.

This clone was recorded a few times. The CDR3 region has the DNA TGCGCCAGCAGCACCGCCCGCGAGCAGTACTTC. Translating it yields CASSTAREQYF. V is TRBV5-1 and J is TRBJ2-7, with D unresolved. The CDR3 runs 11 residues. The V end lost 4 bases, the J end lost 6 bases, and 8 bases lay between the germline ends. Germline loops: CDR1 SGHRS, CDR2 YFSETQ. Full variable domain (missing parts from reference TRBV5-1 and TRBJ2-7): KAGVTQTPRYLIKTRGQQVTLSCSPISGHRSVSWYQQTPGQGLQFLFEYFSETQRNKGNFPGRFSGRQFSNSRSEMNVSTLELGDSALYLCASSTAREQYFGPGTRLTVT.

This clone was seen only once. The V call is TRBV18, the J call TRBJ1-5; 9 bases line up with TRBD1. The CDR3 consists of 16 residues. After removal of 3 bases from V and 4 bases from J, the junction contained 7 bases not matched to a gene. Per the germline V gene, CDR1 is KGHSH and CDR2 is LQKENI. Here the CDR3 reads CASSPPGQGSNQPQHF. For the CDR3, the DNA is TGTGCCAGCTCACCCCCGGGACAGGGATCAAATCAGCCCCAGCATTTT.

This clone occurred a few times. The chain employs TRBV7-2 and TRBJ2-4; maybe TRBD2 (6 bases). With 5 bases removed from V and 1 base from J, the gap between germline ends came to 15 bases. Germline V lookup: CDR1 SGHTA, CDR2 FQGNSA. The CDR3 sequence is 16 residues long. The CDR3 nucleotides are TGTGCCAGCAGCGCCCGGGGGAGCACGGCCAAAAACATTCAGTACTTC. Translation: CASSARGSTAKNIQYF.

This clone was counted between two and nine times. The chain combines TRBV18 with TRBJ2-7; 9 bases match TRBD1. Trimming took 5 bases from V and 5 from J; bases not matched to a gene: 7. There are 14 residues in the CDR3. The germline V gene encodes CDR1 KGHSH and CDR2 LQKENI. The CDR3 DNA sequence: TGTGCCAGCTCATCGGACAGGGGATCTCACGAGCAGTACTTC. This codes for CASSSDRGSHEQYF.

The chain joins TRBV6-5 to TRBJ1-4; D is ambiguous. The CDR3 runs to 15 residues. V lost 0 bases to trimming and J lost 5 bases, with 10 bases between them. Per the germline V gene, CDR1 is MNHEY and CDR2 is SVGAGI. The CDR3 DNA is TGTGCCAGCAGTTACTCAGGGTTCCTCAATGAAAAACTGTTTTTT. As protein: CASSYSGFLNEKLFF.

This clone was observed a few times. The genes are TRBV7-2 and TRBJ2-7; no clear D. The CDR3 extends over 13 amino acids. V lost 2 bases and J lost 2, with 7 bases in between. Germline lookup yields CDR1 SGHTA and CDR2 FQGNSA. The DNA of the CDR3 is TGTGCCAGCAGCTTATTGCCCACCTACGAGCAGTACTTC. This codes for CASSLLPTYEQYF.

This clone turned up a few times. This rearrangement joins TRBV29-1 to TRBJ1-3, with a tentative D call TRBD1 (6 bases). The germline gives CDR1 SQVTM, CDR2 ANQGSEA. CDR3 size: 14 residues. With 6 bases removed from V and 4 bases from J, the gap between germline ends came to 16 bases. CDR3 nucleotide sequence: TGCAGCGTCTCTTTTCGGGACATAGGAAACACCATATATTTT. It specifies CSVSFRDIGNTIYF.

Regarding this clone: Other DNA sequences in this specimen translate into the identical CDR3. This chain connects TRBV4-2 to TRBJ1-5, with TRBD1 identical over 7 bases. Germline assignment: CDR1 LGHNA and CDR2 YNFKEQ. V dropped 0 bases and J dropped 4; count of bases not matched to a gene: 3. There are 15 residues in the CDR3. The CDR3 sequence: CASSQETGRNQPQHF. In nucleotides, the CDR3 is TGTGCCAGCAGCCAAGAGACAGGGCGAAATCAGCCCCAGCATTTT.

V is TRBV2 and J is TRBJ1-5, with 7 bases aligning to TRBD1. The V gene end was trimmed by 6 bases and the J gene end by 7 bases; junction bases not matched to a gene: 6. Germline values: CDR1 SNHLY, CDR2 FYNNEI. This CDR3 has 13 residues. The CDR3 DNA reads as TGTGCCAGCAGCGCGACAGGGAGGCAGCCCCAGCATTTT. Translating gives CASSATGRQPQHF.

This clone was found a few times. The rearrangement links TRBV27 to TRBJ2-1; 14 bases are shared with TRBD2. The CDR3 is 17 amino acids. J lost 4 bases, V lost 2 bases, and 4 bases had no gene match. Germline V gene sequence: CDR1 MNHEY, CDR2 SMNVEV (reference sequence). CDR3 nucleotides: TGTGCCAGCAGTTTAGCGACTAGCGGGGGGGAATACAATGAGCAGTTCTTC. The encoded protein is CASSLATSGGEYNEQFF.

This clone was seen only a few times. The chain joins TRBV6-6 to TRBJ1-5; D gene unclear. The germline V gene encodes CDR1 MNHNY and CDR2 SVGAGI (reference sequence). The V end was cut by 7 bases, the J end by 3 bases, with 10 bases between. This CDR3 comprises 13 residues. The CDR3 loop is CASTLDFNQPQHF. In DNA, the CDR3 is TGTGCCAGCACCCTGGATTTCAATCAGCCCCAGCATTTT.

The chain couples TRBV6-6 to TRBJ1-1; D is unresolved. The CDR3 has 14 residues. CDR1 and CDR2 from the germline V gene are MNHNY and SVGAGI (reference sequence). V was shortened by 7 bases and J by 1 base, with 13 bases between the two germline ends. The CDR3 protein is CASIYHGGNTEAFF. The CDR3 coding sequence is TGTGCCAGCATCTATCACGGCGGGAACACTGAAGCTTTCTTT.

This clone was recorded a few times. The chain links TRBV18 to TRBJ2-1; D is perhaps TRBD1 (5 bases). The V end lost 3 bases, the J end lost 2 bases, and 14 bases lay between the germline ends. This CDR3 has 16 amino acids. The germline V gene has CDR1 KGHSH and CDR2 LQKENI. The CDR3 nucleotides read TGTGCCAGCTCACCCCGGCAGGGCGACCCCTACAATGAGCAGTTCTTC. Its translation: CASSPRQGDPYNEQFF.

This clone was seen more than once but under ten times. The CDR3 loop reads CSVAKTVMNTEAFF. In nucleotides, the CDR3 is TGCAGCGTTGCCAAGACGGTCATGAACACTGAAGCTTTCTTT. This rearrangement joins TRBV29-1 to TRBJ1-1; no firm D call. The CDR3 length is 14 residues. Trimming cost V 4 bases and J 0 bases, with 12 bases left between them. Germline lookup yields CDR1 SQVTM and CDR2 ANQGSEA.

This clone was picked up a small number of times. The chain links TRBV7-2 to TRBJ2-7; D is ambiguous. CDR1 and CDR2 (germline): SGHTA, FQGNSA. This CDR3 is 11 amino acids long. Trimming left V 2 bases short and J 5 bases short, with 4 bases between. In nucleotides, the CDR3 is TGTGCCAGCAGCTTATGGAACGAGCAGTACTTC. Translated, it gives CASSLWNEQYF.

This clone was seen only a few times. This chain joins TRBV5-1 and TRBJ2-7; 10 bases are shared with TRBD1. The CDR3 contains 15 residues. Germline V gene sequence: CDR1 SGHRS, CDR2 YFSETQ. Trimming removed 4 bases from V and 5 bases from J; junction bases left unmatched: 9. The CDR3 bases are TGCGCCAGCAGCGGACCCGGGACAGGGGACCACGAGCAGTACTTC. Its protein product is CASSGPGTGDHEQYF.

CDR3 in DNA: TGTGCCAGCAGCTTAGTCAGCACGTCCTACAATGAGCAGTTCTTC. It specifies CASSLVSTSYNEQFF. The J gene is TRBJ2-1, the V gene TRBV7-2; D not resolved. Germline V CDR1 and CDR2: SGHTA, FQGNSA. The V end lost 1 base, the J end lost 1 base, and 8 bases lay between the germline ends. This CDR3 spans 15 amino acids.

This clone was observed a handful of times. The chain joins TRBV19 to TRBJ1-1; D is unresolved. V was clipped by 5 bases and J by 4 bases, with 11 bases between them. The germline gives CDR1 LNHDA, CDR2 SQIVND (reference sequence). CDR3 length equals 13 residues. The DNA for the CDR3 is TGTGCCAGTAGTCTGGGCCGGAGCACTGAAGCTTTCTTT. Its translation is CASSLGRSTEAFF.

The rearrangement uses TRBV15 and TRBJ1-2; D gene uncertain. This CDR3 contains 13 residues. The V end was cut by 0 bases, the J end by 1 base, with 3 bases between. Germline V CDR1 and CDR2: LNHNV, YYDKDF (reference sequence). DNA of the CDR3: TGTGCCACCAGCAGAGATTTTAACTATGGCTACACCTTC. This encodes CATSRDFNYGYTF.

The J gene is TRBJ1-4, the V gene TRBV27; TRBD1 matches at 7 bases. The CDR3 extends over 19 amino acids. Trimming removed 6 bases from V and 7 bases from J; junction bases left unmatched: 23. CDR1 is MNHEY and CDR2 is SMNVEV in the germline V gene (reference sequence). This CDR3 is CASSPLDRVVHHVGEKLFF. CDR3 DNA sequence: TGTGCCAGCAGCCCCCTCGACAGGGTAGTCCATCATGTCGGTGAAAAACTGTTTTTT.

This clone was detected only a few times. The V gene is TRBV27, the J gene TRBJ1-2; D is ambiguous. Between the trimmed V and J ends, which lost 3 bases and 2 bases, there was a span of 10 bases. The germline CDR1 and CDR2 sequences are MNHEY and SMNVEV (reference sequence). This CDR3 has 14 residues. CDR3 nucleotides: TGTGCCAGCAGTTTGAAACACCCAAACTATGGCTACACCTTC. This encodes CASSLKHPNYGYTF.

The genes are TRBV2 and TRBJ2-2, with D uncertain. The ends were cut back, 7 bases at V and 4 bases at J, with 10 bases in the middle. Germline V gives CDR1 SNHLY, CDR2 FYNNEI. The CDR3 contains 13 residues. CDR3 bases: TGTGCCAGCATGGCGGTGGGCACCGGGGAGCTGTTTTTT. Its translation: CASMAVGTGELFF.

The chain carries TRBV6-6 and TRBJ2-5, with 9 nucleotides matching TRBD2. The CDR3 extends over 15 amino acids. Germline V gene data show CDR1 as MNHNY and CDR2 as SVGAGI (reference sequence). The ends lost 5 bases at V and 2 bases at J; junction bases unmatched: 6. The CDR3 sequence is CASSPGLALQETQYF. As DNA, the CDR3 is TGTGCCAGCAGTCCGGGACTAGCCCTACAAGAGACCCAGTACTTC.